Shown below are 3 T cell receptor beta chains from a single sample sequenced in a study of T-cell memory formation after mild COVID-19 (dated by TCRdb to about 2021). Library generation was performed with 5' RACE. The sequencer was an Illumina NovaSeq 6000. TCRdb itself trimmed the public reads at Q25 with fastp, ran MiXCR and retained productive beta chains. Each entry is one CDR3 protein sequence, shown with its most common DNA and genes. The sample includes a few hundred thousand distinct CDR3 sequences, with approximately 15% observed a single time. The top ten clonotypes cover around a fifth of the sample. The sequencing input was PBMCs or a T cell subset sorted from them (not recorded which). The receptors originated from a man aged 18-30 years who had mild COVID-19 (a few samples of this study predate the infection). The sample titles of this study are shuffled in the database, so cell type and time point are left out; the donor was told from shared clones.

There are many counts of this clonotype. This chain joins TRBV6-6 and TRBJ1-2; TRBD1 agrees at 12 bases. This CDR3 is built from 13 residues. J was trimmed by 14 bases and V by 4 bases; bases with no gene match: 8. The germline V gene encodes CDR1 MNHNY and CDR2 SVGAGI (reference sequence). The DNA of the CDR3 is TGTGCCAGCAGTTCCTACCCGGGACAGGGGGCAACCTTC. Its protein is CASSSYPGQGATF.

A few counts support this clonotype. The V gene is TRBV6-2 or TRBV6-3, the J gene TRBJ2-7, with D possibly being TRBD1 (5 bases). The CDR3 contains 17 residues. Germline V gives CDR1 MNHEY, CDR2 SVGEGT. V was trimmed by 2 bases and J by 4 bases, leaving 21 bases between them. The CDR3 DNA reads as TGTGCCAGCAGTTACCCACTGGGTCGGCAGGGTCGTTACGAGCAGTACTTC. It specifies CASSYPLGRQGRYEQYF.

Only a few counts were recorded for this clonotype. The rearrangement joins TRBV24-1 to TRBJ1-2; 8 nucleotides align to TRBD1. Germline assignment: CDR1 KGHDR and CDR2 SFDVKD. V shed 4 bases and J 3 bases; nucleotides not matched to a gene: 3. This CDR3 region has 14 residues. The CDR3 bases are TGTGCCACCAGTGAACTGGACAGGGACTATGGCTACACCTTC. It translates to CATSELDRDYGYTF.